This record covers a single T cell receptor beta chain. The V gene's germline CDR1 is GTSNPN and CDR2 SVGIG (reference sequence). This CDR3 spans 11 amino acids. Trimming left V 1 base short and J 4 bases short, with 4 bases between. The sample belongs to a study of blood T cell repertoires in COVID-19. Whole-study context: Samples representing acute and convalescent COVID-19 were sourced from the United States, Italy and Spain. The analysed material was cDNA or gDNA that came from T cells, B-cell-depleted T cells, or PBMCs.

As handled by the study authors: Quantification of nucleated cells was approximated via reference gene primer amplification. Assay used: immunoSEQ multiplex PCR; TCRdb lists only in-frame clones, some missing. Clonal size and the V and J genes are those of that table, whereas D and trimming came from the DNA. The table has 130,000 or so clones, 82% seen once. V and J are TRBV30 and TRBJ1-2; D not resolved. What was sequenced was peripheral blood. The sequence derives from a woman in her seventies with acute or convalescent COVID-19. DNA of the CDR3: TGTGCCTGGAGTGGAGGCTATGGCTACACCTTC. This codes for CAWSGGYGYTF. The whole variable domain, filled in from reference TRBV30 and TRBJ1-2, reads SQTIHQWPATLVQPVGSPLSLECTVEGTSNPNLYWYRQAAGRGLQLLFYSVGIGQISSEVPQNLSASRPQDRQFILSSKKLLLSDSGFYLCAWSGGYGYTFGSGTRLTVV.